This section outlines one T cell receptor (beta chain) sequence together with its context. This clonotype was detected a few times. Its antigen specificity is not known. No base-level quality is on record; no much larger clone is a single base apart. As encoded in the germline V gene, CDR1 is SGHRS while CDR2 is YFSETQ. V loses 4 bases at its end and J loses 7 bases; junction bases beyond the gene matches: 8. The CDR3 measures 14 amino acids from cysteine to phenylalanine. Only the CDR3 DNA stays, 42 bases, in frame from base 1. The data belong to a study of early T cells in non-severe SARS-CoV-2 infection listed by TCRdb under 2021. Study-level background: Because TCR sequencing was done on bulk RNA from unsorted whole blood, the alpha and beta chains could not be paired. Broad study findings and their caveats: VDJdb matching was skewed toward anti-spike CD8 responses and likely underestimated virus-specific expansions by missing private and CD4 specificities.

This was a case-control study nested in a cohort of healthcare workers in London, UK, who had nasopharyngeal swab PCR tests and blood samples taken every week. Between 23 and 31 March 2020, the week of the UK lockdown, healthcare workers were enrolled and then followed up weekly for as long as 16 weeks. The method was 5' RACE. Sequencing took place on a NextSeq 500. To correct for sequencing error and PCR bias, the TCR library protocol tagged individual cDNA molecules with unique molecular identifiers. Both TCR alpha and beta chains were sequenced, and tight co-correlation was observed between alpha and beta sequence abundances in each sample. Per the original workflow: V gene, J gene and CDR3 annotation of TCR sequences was performed with Decombinator V4. Expanded TCRs were defined as changing significantly between any two time points under a Poisson model with p below 0.0001. Abundances of TCRs were expressed as counts per million after normalisation to the total number of TCRs sequenced in each sample. MAIT TCRs were defined by TRAV1-2 paired with TRAJ12, TRAJ20 or TRAJ33, and iNKT TCRs by TRAV10 paired with TRAJ18. VDJdb, accessed 1 November 2021, was searched for CMV, EBV and SARS-CoV-2 annotated TCRs, excluding TCRs annotated for multiple antigens. TCRdb redid the processing of the public reads, applying fastp at Q25 and MiXCR, and retained in-frame beta chains. A single entry per CDR3 protein holds the most common genes and DNA from its merged rows. For this entry, the V and J calls and clone size follow TCRdb and not the study's own pipeline. The sample profile shows about 60,000 distinct CDR3 sequences; 20% to 25% of them were found once. About 17% of the sample comes from the top ten.

The sequence came from an adult who was a healthcare worker with PCR-confirmed SARS-CoV-2 infection or an uninfected control (not recorded which). Source: whole blood, taken at baseline. The chain couples TRBV5-1 to TRBJ2-1, with TRBD1 identical over 7 junction bases. The CDR3 here reads CASSERDRRNEQFF. The nucleotide sequence reads as follows: TGCGCCAGCAGCGAACGGGACAGAAGGAATGAGCAGTTCTTC.